A selection of T cell receptor beta chains follows, all from one sample in a study of T cell changes during pregnancy in multiple sclerosis. This table comes from immunoSEQ multiplex PCR, and its TCRdb copy is limited to in-frame clones, with some not included. The sample has some 80,000 clones, approximately 93% seen once; the top ten hold roughly 0.14%. Sequenced material: CD4+ T cells from peripheral blood mononuclear cells, taken after pregnancy. The source is a female donor with multiple sclerosis, enrolled in a pregnancy study. CDR3s include the opening cysteine and the closing phenylalanine or tryptophan. The D gene is left open where the match is weak. Clone sizes are given selectively: once, few, many, or a class where the clone is expanded.

d_call	cdr3_length	j_call	v_call	clone_size	cdr3_nt	cdr3_aa
TRBD1	15	TRBJ2-5	TRBV29-1	.	TGCAGCGTTGTTCTCAGGGGGCAGCGGGTGGGGACCCAGTACTTC	CSVVLRGQRVGTQYF
TRBD1	16	TRBJ2-5	TRBV19	.	TGTGCCAGTAGGCCTACAGGGGGCGGAACTGGGGAGACCCAGTACTTC	CASRPTGGGTGETQYF
TRBD2	16	TRBJ2-5	TRBV19	.	TGTGCCAGTAGTATAGTGACGGGAGGGCCTTTCGAGACCCAGTACTTC	CASSIVTGGPFETQYF
TRBD1	18	TRBJ1-5	TRBV5-3	.	TGTGCCAGAAGCTTCTACAGGGGTAGGGTTTATAGCAATCAGCCCCAGCATTTT	CARSFYRGRVYSNQPQHF
.	14	TRBJ1-1	TRBV7-2	.	TGTGCCAGCAGCTTGAGGATCACGGGAACTGAAGCTTTCTTT	CASSLRITGTEAFF
.	12	TRBJ2-5	TRBV19	.	TGTGCCAGTAGTTCCGGCGGTGAGACCCAGTACTTC	CASSSGGETQYF
.	13	TRBJ2-7	TRBV4-3	.	TGCGCCAGCAGCCAAGATGAGGGTCGCGAGCAGTACTTC	CASSQDEGREQYF
.	12	TRBJ2-1	TRBV28	once	TGTGCCAGCAGTTTAATATTCAATGAGCAGTTCTTC	CASSLIFNEQFF
TRBD2	15	TRBJ2-3	TRBV15	once	TGTGCCACCAGCAGAGGGACTAGTAACACAGATACGCAGTATTTT	CATSRGTSNTDTQYF
.	11	TRBJ1-1	TRBV19	.	TGTGCCAGTGGGGGGGGACAAAAAGCTTTCTTT	CASGGGQKAFF
.	13	TRBJ2-3	TRBV19	.	TGTGCCAGTAGAGTGTTGGCGGCAGATACGCAGTATTTT	CASRVLAADTQYF
TRBD2	16	TRBJ2-3	TRBV29-1	.	TGCAGCGTCCAAGCGGGAGGGCCAGGCAGCACAGATACGCAGTATTTT	CSVQAGGPGSTDTQYF
.	15	TRBJ2-7	TRBV5-4	.	TGTGCCAGCAGCTTGGCCCGGGACACTACTCACGAGCAGTACTTC	CASSLARDTTHEQYF
.	12	TRBJ2-5	TRBV11-1	.	TGTGCCAGCAGCTTAGGAGATGAGACCCAGTACTTC	CASSLGDETQYF
.	18	TRBJ1-3	TRBV7-6	.	TGTGCCAGCAGCTTAGTCGGAGTGGGGGGGGCCTCTGGAAACACCATATATTTT	CASSLVGVGGASGNTIYF
TRBD2	17	TRBJ2-5	TRBV5-1	.	TGCGCCAGCAGCTTGGTCGGAGCGGGAGGGCCAGGGGAGACCCAGTACTTC	CASSLVGAGGPGETQYF
.	16	TRBJ2-2	TRBV11-3	.	TGTGCCAGCAGCTTGTGGGGCAACTCGAACACCGGGGAGCTGTTTTTT	CASSLWGNSNTGELFF
.	15	TRBJ1-4	TRBV5-1	.	TGCGCCAGCAGCTTGGGAGGGAAACCTAATGAAAAACTGTTTTTT	CASSLGGKPNEKLFF
TRBD2	18	TRBJ2-7	TRBV5-1	.	TGCGCCAGCAGCCCTGGACTAGCGGGAGTGGGGGGACCCTACGAGCAGTACTTC	CASSPGLAGVGGPYEQYF
.	13	TRBJ1-4	TRBV5-6	.	TGTGCCAGCAGCTATGCGGGGGATGAAAAACTGTTTTTT	CASSYAGDEKLFF
TRBD1	17	TRBJ1-4	TRBV7-9	.	TGTGCCAGCAGCCCAGGGGACAGGGGTGCAACTAATGAAAAACTGTTTTTT	CASSPGDRGATNEKLFF
.	14	TRBJ1-2	TRBV6-1	.	TGTGCCAGCAGTGATGGGACATTGAACTATGGCTACACCTTC	CASSDGTLNYGYTF
.	16	TRBJ2-2	TRBV18	.	TGTGCCAGCTCACCACAATTCCCAGGGGCGGCAGGGGAGCTGTTTTTT	CASSPQFPGAAGELFF
TRBD1	18	TRBJ1-1	TRBV5-6	.	TGTGCCAGCAGCGAACGCATGGGACAGCGAGGCATTAACACTGAAGCTTTCTTT	CASSERMGQRGINTEAFF
.	14	TRBJ1-4	TRBV28	.	TGTGCCAGCAGCGAGCGGGGGACAACCGAAAAACTGTTTTTT	CASSERGTTEKLFF
.	13	TRBJ2-7	TRBV6-6	.	TGTGCCAGCAACTACGGGGGTCAGGGCGAGCAGTACTTC	CASNYGGQGEQYF
.	13	TRBJ1-5	TRBV30	.	TGTGCCTGGAGCTTGACAGCTAATCAGCCCCAGCATTTT	CAWSLTANQPQHF
TRBD1	15	TRBJ2-5	TRBV5-1	.	TGCGCCAGCAGCTCCCACGGGACAGGGGGCTTCTCTTGGTACTTC	CASSSHGTGGFSWYF
.	15	TRBJ2-5	TRBV30	.	TGTGCCTGGAGTGTTGGGGCTGGGGTTGGAGAGACCCAGTACTTC	CAWSVGAGVGETQYF
TRBD2	15	TRBJ2-1	TRBV19	.	TGTGCCAGTAGTCTTCGCGGGAGCTCCTACAATGAGCAGTTCTTC	CASSLRGSSYNEQFF
TRBD1	15	TRBJ1-5	TRBV27	.	TGTGCCAGCGGGACCGGGACAGGGGACAATCAGCCCCAGCATTTT	CASGTGTGDNQPQHF
.	16	TRBJ2-5	TRBV18	.	TGTGCCAGCTCACTACCCAAGGGGTCCCTGTTTGAGACCCAGTACTTC	CASSLPKGSLFETQYF
TRBD1	12	TRBJ1-1	TRBV12-5	.	TGTGCTAGTGGTCAACAGGGGGCCCGTCCTATTTTT	CASGQQGARPIF
TRBD1	14	TRBJ1-1	TRBV5-1	few	TGCGCCAGCAGCTTGGACAGGGGGAACACTGAAGCTTTCTTT	CASSLDRGNTEAFF
.	17	TRBJ2-1	TRBV27	.	TGTGCCAGCAGTTCTCCGGGGACTGCGAGCTCCTACAATGAGCAGTTCTTC	CASSSPGTASSYNEQFF
TRBD1	14	TRBJ2-7	TRBV7-9	.	TGTGCCAGCCAGACAGGGAGTGGTGAGTACGAGCAGTACTTC	CASQTGSGEYEQYF
.	15	TRBJ1-2	TRBV5-1	.	TGCGCCAGCAGCTTGGGACCAACTACGAACTATGGCTACACCTTC	CASSLGPTTNYGYTF
TRBD2	15	TRBJ2-7	TRBV19	.	TGTGCCAGTAGTATGAATCTAGCGGGAGGCTCCGAGCAGTACTTC	CASSMNLAGGSEQYF
.	16	TRBJ2-2	TRBV5-1	.	TGCGCCAGCAGCTTGGAGGGCCCAGGGGACACCGGGGAGCTGTTTTTT	CASSLEGPGDTGELFF
TRBD1	16	TRBJ2-1	TRBV10-3	.	TGTGCCATCAGACCGAGTCGACAGGGGGAGGATAATGAGCAGTTCTTC	CAIRPSRQGEDNEQFF
TRBD2	17	TRBJ2-7	TRBV4-3	.	TGCGCCAGCAGCCAAGATCGCTTGAGCGGGAGCCGGAACGAGCAGTACTTC	CASSQDRLSGSRNEQYF